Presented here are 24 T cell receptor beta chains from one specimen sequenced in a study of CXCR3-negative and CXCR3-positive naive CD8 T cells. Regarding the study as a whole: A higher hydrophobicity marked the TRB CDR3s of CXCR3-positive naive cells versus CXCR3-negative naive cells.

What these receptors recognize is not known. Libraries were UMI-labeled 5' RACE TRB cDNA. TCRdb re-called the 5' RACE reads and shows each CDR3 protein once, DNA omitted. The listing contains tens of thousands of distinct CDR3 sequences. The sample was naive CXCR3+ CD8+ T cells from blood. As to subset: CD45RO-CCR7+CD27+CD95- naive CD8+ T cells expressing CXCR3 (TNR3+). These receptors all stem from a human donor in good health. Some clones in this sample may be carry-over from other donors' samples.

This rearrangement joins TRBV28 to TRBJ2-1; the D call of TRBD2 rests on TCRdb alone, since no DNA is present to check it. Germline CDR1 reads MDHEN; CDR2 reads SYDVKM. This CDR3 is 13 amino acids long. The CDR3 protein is CAISSGGYNEQFF. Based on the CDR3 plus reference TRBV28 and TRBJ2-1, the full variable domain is DVKVTQSSRYLVKRTGEKVFLECVQDMDHENMFWYRQDPGLGLRLIYFSYDVKMKEKGDIPEGYSVSREKKERFSLILESASTNQTSMYLCAISSGGYNEQFFGPGTRLTVL.

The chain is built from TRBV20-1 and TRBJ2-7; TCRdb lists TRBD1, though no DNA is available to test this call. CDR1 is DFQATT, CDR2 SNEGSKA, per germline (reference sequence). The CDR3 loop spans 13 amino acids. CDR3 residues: CSATTGTVYEQYF.

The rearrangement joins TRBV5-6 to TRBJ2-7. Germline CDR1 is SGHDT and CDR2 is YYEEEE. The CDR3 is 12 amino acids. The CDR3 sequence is CASSLQSYEQYF.

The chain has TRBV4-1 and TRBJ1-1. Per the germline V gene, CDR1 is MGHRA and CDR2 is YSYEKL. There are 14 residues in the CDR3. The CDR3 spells CASSQDWDDTEAFF.

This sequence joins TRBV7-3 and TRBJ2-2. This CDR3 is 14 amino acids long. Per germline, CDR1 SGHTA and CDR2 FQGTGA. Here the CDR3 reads CASSFGQLTGELFF. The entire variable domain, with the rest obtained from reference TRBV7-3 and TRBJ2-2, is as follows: GAGVSQTPSNKVTEKGKYVELRCDPISGHTALYWYRQSLGQGPEFLIYFQGTGAADDSGLPNDRFFAVRPEGSVSTLKIQRTERGDSAVYLCASSFGQLTGELFFGEGSRLTVL.

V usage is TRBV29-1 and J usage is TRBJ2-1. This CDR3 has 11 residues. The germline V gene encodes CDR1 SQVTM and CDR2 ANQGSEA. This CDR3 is CSAIDLNWEFF.

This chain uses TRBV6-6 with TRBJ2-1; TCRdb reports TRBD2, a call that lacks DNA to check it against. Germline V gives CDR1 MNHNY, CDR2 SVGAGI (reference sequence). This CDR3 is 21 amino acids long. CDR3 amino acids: CASSLEKEELDGYESYNEQFF.

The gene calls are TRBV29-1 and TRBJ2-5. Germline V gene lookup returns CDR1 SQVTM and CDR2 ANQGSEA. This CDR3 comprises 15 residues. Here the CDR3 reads CSVEVGASFQETQYF.

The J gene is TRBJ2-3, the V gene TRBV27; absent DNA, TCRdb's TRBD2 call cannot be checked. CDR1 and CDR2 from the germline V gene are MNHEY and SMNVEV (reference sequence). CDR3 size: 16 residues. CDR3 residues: CASTPGTSVNTDTQYF.

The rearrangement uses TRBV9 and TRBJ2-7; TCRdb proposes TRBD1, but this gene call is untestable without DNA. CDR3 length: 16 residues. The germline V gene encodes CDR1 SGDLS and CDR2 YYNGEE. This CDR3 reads CASSPNYRGPAYEQYF.

The CDR3 sequence: CSGTGTEDPNEQYF. The chain carries TRBV20-1 and TRBJ2-7; the TRBD1 assignment by TCRdb is unverifiable without DNA. The germline V gene has CDR1 DFQATT and CDR2 SNEGSKA (reference sequence). The CDR3 runs to 14 residues.

This CDR3 reads CASRTRATYEQYF. The rearrangement joins TRBV6-1 to TRBJ2-7; lacking DNA, the TRBD1 call made by TCRdb goes unchecked. The CDR3 extends over 13 amino acids. The germline V gene has CDR1 MNHNS and CDR2 SASEGT.

This chain's CDR3 is CATSVGVEGFSPLHF. The chain has TRBV15 and TRBJ1-6. Germline lookup yields CDR1 LNHNV and CDR2 YYDKDF (reference sequence). The CDR3 has 15 amino acids.

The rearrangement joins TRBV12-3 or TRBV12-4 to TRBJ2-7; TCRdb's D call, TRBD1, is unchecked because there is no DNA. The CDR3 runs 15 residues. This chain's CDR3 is CASSPGPDVLYEQYF.

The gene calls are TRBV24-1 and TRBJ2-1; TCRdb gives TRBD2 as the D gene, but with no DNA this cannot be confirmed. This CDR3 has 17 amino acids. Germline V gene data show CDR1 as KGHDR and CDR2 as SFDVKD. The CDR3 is CATSDPKDSLGDNEQFF.

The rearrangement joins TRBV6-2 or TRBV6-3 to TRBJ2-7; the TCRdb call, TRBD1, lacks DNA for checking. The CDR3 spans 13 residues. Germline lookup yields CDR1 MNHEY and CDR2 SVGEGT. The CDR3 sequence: CASSLGGIYEQYF.

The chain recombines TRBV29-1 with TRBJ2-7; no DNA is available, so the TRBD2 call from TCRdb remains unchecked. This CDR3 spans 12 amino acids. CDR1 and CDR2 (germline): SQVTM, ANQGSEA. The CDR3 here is CSVLGQNDEQYF.

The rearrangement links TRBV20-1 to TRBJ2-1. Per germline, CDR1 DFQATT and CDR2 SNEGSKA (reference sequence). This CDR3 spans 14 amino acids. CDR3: CSASGLLSYNEQFF.

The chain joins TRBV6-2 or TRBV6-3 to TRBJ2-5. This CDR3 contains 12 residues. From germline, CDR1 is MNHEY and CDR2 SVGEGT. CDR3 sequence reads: CASSSGSETQYF.

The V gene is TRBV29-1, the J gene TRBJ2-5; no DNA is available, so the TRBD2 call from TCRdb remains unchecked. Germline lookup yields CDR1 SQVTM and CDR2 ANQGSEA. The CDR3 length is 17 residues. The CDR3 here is CSVESPSGGSSGETQYF.

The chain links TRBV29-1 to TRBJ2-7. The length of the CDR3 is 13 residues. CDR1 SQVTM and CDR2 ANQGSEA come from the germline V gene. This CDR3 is CSVISPNSYEQYF.

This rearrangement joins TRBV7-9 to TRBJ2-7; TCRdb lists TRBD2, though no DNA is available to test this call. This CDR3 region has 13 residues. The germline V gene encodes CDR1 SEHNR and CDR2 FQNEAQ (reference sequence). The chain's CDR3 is CASRLGTDYEQYF.

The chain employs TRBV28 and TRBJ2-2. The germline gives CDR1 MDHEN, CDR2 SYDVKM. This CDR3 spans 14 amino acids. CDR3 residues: CASSLSLDTGELFF.

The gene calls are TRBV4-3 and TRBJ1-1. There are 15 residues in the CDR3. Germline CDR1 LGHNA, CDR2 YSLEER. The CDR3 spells CASSQVQGGGTEAFF.